Listed here are 6 T cell receptor beta chains from one sample, sequenced in a study of OX40 agonist ivuxolimab in advanced cancers. Profiled with immunoSEQ multiplex PCR; TCRdb holds only in-frame clones, not every one. The sample lists tens of thousands of clones, around 80% occurring once. The source material was CD4+ or CD8+ T cells sorted from blood, sampled in a trial of the OX40 agonist ivuxolimab. The receptors stem from an adult with an advanced solid tumor such as melanoma, head and neck, liver or kidney cancer.

This chain connects TRBV7-8 to TRBJ1-1; 7 bases map to TRBD1. J gave up 0 bases and V 0 bases, and 13 bases lay outside the gene matches. The germline CDR1 and CDR2 sequences are SGHVS and FQNEAQ. There are 19 residues in the CDR3. CDR3 sequence reads: CASSLALGRGGVMNTEAFF. The DNA for the CDR3 is TGTGCCAGCAGCTTAGCGCTGGGCAGGGGGGGGGTCATGAACACTGAAGCTTTCTTT.

This sequence joins TRBV28 and TRBJ1-6; D remains ambiguous. The CDR3 covers 13 residues. With 7 bases removed from V and 4 bases from J, the gap between germline ends came to 8 bases. Germline V CDR1 and CDR2: MDHEN, SYDVKM. The CDR3 reads CASTPLYNSPLHF. DNA for the CDR3: TGTGCCAGCACGCCCCTATATAATTCACCCCTCCACTTT.

This chain joins TRBV7-9 and TRBJ1-2, with D unresolved. Trimming left V 5 bases short and J 6 bases short, with 13 bases between. This CDR3 region has 13 residues. Germline assignment: CDR1 SEHNR and CDR2 FQNEAQ (reference sequence). DNA of the CDR3: TGTGCCAGCAGCCCCGGGCAGCGCCATGGCTACACCTTC. Translation: CASSPGQRHGYTF.

V usage is TRBV29-1 and J usage is TRBJ2-5, with D perhaps being TRBD1 or TRBD2 (5 bases each). Germline CDR1 SQVTM, CDR2 ANQGSEA. V was trimmed by 6 bases and J by 3 bases, leaving 20 bases between them. The CDR3 consists of 15 residues. The CDR3 DNA is TGCAGCGTATCGGGTGGGGGTTATAGGGAAGAGACCCAGTACTTC. As protein: CSVSGGGYREETQYF. The variable domain in full, with the rest retrieved from reference TRBV29-1 and TRBJ2-5, is SAVISQKPSRDICQRGTSLTIQCQVDSQVTMMFWYRQQPGQSLTLIATANQGSEATYESGFVIDKFPISRPNLTFSTLTVSNMSPEDSSIYLCSVSGGGYREETQYFGPGTRLLVL.

V is TRBV28 and J is TRBJ2-7, with TRBD2 as a possible D gene (6 bases). The ends were cut back, 7 bases at V and 1 base at J, with 17 bases in the middle. CDR3 length: 15 residues. In germline, CDR1 is MDHEN, CDR2 SYDVKM. This CDR3 reads CASTAGGVPSYEQYF. The DNA for the CDR3 is TGTGCCAGCACCGCCGGCGGGGTGCCTTCCTACGAGCAGTACTTC.

V gene TRBV19 combines with J gene TRBJ2-5, with 10 bases lining up with TRBD2. CDR1 is LNHDA, CDR2 SQIVND, per germline (reference sequence). The CDR3 is 15 residues long. With V trimmed by 7 bases and J by 0 bases, 5 bases remained unmatched. CDR3 in amino acids: CASTFSGGYQETQYF. The CDR3 DNA follows: TGTGCCAGTACCTTTAGCGGGGGGTACCAAGAGACCCAGTACTTC.